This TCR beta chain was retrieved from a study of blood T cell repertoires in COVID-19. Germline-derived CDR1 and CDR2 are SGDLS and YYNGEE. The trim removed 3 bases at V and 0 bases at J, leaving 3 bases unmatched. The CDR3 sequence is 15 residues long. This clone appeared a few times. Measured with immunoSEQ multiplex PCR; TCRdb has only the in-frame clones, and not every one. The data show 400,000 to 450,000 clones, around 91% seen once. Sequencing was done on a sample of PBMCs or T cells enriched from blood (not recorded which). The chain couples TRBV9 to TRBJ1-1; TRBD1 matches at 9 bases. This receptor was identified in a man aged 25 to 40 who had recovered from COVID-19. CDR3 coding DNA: TGTGCCAGCAGCGCAACAGGGGGCCTGAACACTGAAGCTTTCTTT. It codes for CASSATGGLNTEAFF. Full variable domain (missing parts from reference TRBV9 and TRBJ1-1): DSGVTQTPKHLITATGQRVTLRCSPRSGDLSVYWYQQSLDQGLQFLIQYYNGEERAKGNILERFSAQQFPDLHSELNLSSLELGDSALYFCASSATGGLNTEAFFGQGTRLTVV.